Below, 21 T cell receptor beta chains from the same sample are listed, as sequenced in a study of cytomegalovirus exposure and HLA in healthy donors. TCRdb's copy holds only in-frame clones and misses some; the assay was immunoSEQ multiplex PCR. The data hold tens of thousands of clones, with around 93% observed a single time. The specimen sequenced was PBMCs. The receptors here all came from a woman between 25 and 40 years old in good health and CMV-seropositive.

V gene TRBV20-1 combines with J gene TRBJ1-1; D is undetermined. V lost 4 bases and J 1 base, leaving 4 bases between the germline ends. Germline CDR1 and CDR2: DFQATT and SNEGSKA (reference sequence). The length of the CDR3 is 11 residues. The CDR3 nucleotides are TGCAGTGCTACGGGGAACACTGAAGCTTTCTTT. Protein product: CSATGNTEAFF.

As for this clone: One end of the junction is discordant with germline, which a read error may explain. The gene calls are TRBV29-1 and TRBJ1-1; TRBD1 matches 8 bases. Looked up from germline, CDR1 is SQVTM and CDR2 is ANQGSEA. The CDR3 length is 11 residues. The CDR3 loop is CSVERVGQVWF. CDR3 DNA sequence: TGCAGCGTTGAAAGGGTGGGACAGGTCTGGTTT.

A single count supports this clone. V is TRBV7-8 and J is TRBJ1-5; D not resolved. V was clipped by 3 bases and J by 2 bases, with 8 bases between them. Germline CDR1 SGHVS, CDR2 FQNEAQ. CDR3 length: 14 amino acids. The CDR3 is CASSLGRGNQPQHF. Written as DNA, the CDR3 is TGTGCCAGCAGCTTGGGGAGGGGCAATCAGCCCCAGCATTTT.

This clone has a single count. The chain carries TRBV23-1 and TRBJ2-7, with 10 bases identical to TRBD2. TRBV23-1 is an ORF, with its function uncertain. The CDR3 covers 24 residues. The V gene end was trimmed by 4 bases and the J gene end by 2 bases; junction bases not matched to a gene: 32. The CDR3 loop reads CASSRLMDWLAGKREGPSPYEQYF. CDR3 nucleotides: TGCGCCAGCAGTCGCCTGATGGATTGGCTGGCAGGGAAGCGGGAGGGCCCTAGCCCCTACGAGCAGTACTTC.

This chain links TRBV4-3 with TRBJ2-1, with 7 nucleotides matching TRBD1. Per the germline V gene, CDR1 is LGHNA and CDR2 is YSLEER. The V and J ends lost 2 bases and 4 bases, in that order; junction bases with no gene match: 8. The CDR3 has 16 residues. The CDR3 bases are TGCGCCAGCAGCCAAAGGGGGCGGGCCATTTACAATGAGCAGTTCTTC. Amino acids: CASSQRGRAIYNEQFF.

This chain links TRBV28 with TRBJ2-7, with D tentatively TRBD1 (6 bases). Germline V gives CDR1 MDHEN, CDR2 SYDVKM. The ends were cut back, 4 bases at V and 7 bases at J, with 20 bases in the middle. The length of the CDR3 is 15 residues. CDR3 sequence: CASSSPDSRFHEQYF. The DNA for the CDR3 is TGTGCCAGCAGTTCCCCGGACAGCAGGTTTCATGAGCAGTACTTC.

The chain joins TRBV11-2 to TRBJ2-5; 11 nucleotides line up with TRBD1. V was pared by 5 bases and J by 4 bases, with 9 bases of the junction left unmatched. The germline gives CDR1 SGHAT, CDR2 FQNNGV. This CDR3 region has 16 residues. CDR3 loop: CASSLRPGQGVETQYF. The CDR3 nucleotides are TGTGCCAGCAGCCTTCGTCCGGGACAGGGGGTAGAGACCCAGTACTTC. The full variable domain, its missing parts supplied by reference TRBV11-2 and TRBJ2-5, is EAGVAQSPRYKIIEKRQSVAFWCNPISGHATLYWYQQILGQGPKLLIQFQNNGVVDDSQLPKDRFSAERLKGVDSTLKIQPAKLEDSAVYLCASSLRPGQGVETQYFGPGTRLLVL.

This clone showed up just once. CDR3 nucleotide sequence: TGCGCCAGCAGCCAAGTCTCCAGGGGTGTCGCTGAAGCTTTCTTT. Protein sequence: CASSQVSRGVAEAFF. This rearrangement joins TRBV4-1 to TRBJ1-1; perhaps TRBD1 as D (6 bases). The V end was cut by 1 base, the J end by 6 bases, with 15 bases between. Per the germline V gene, CDR1 is MGHRA and CDR2 is YSYEKL. The CDR3 runs to 15 residues.

This chain links TRBV28 with TRBJ1-4; TRBD1 matches at 7 bases. CDR1 and CDR2 from the germline V gene are MDHEN and SYDVKM. V lost 5 bases to trimming and J lost 6 bases; unmatched junction nucleotides: 15. The CDR3 runs 17 residues. The CDR3 spells CASSPISGGWADEKLFF. In nucleotides, the CDR3 is TGTGCCAGCAGTCCGATATCAGGGGGGTGGGCGGATGAAAAACTGTTTTTT.

The rearrangement links TRBV19 to TRBJ2-2; D perhaps matches TRBD1 (6 bases). The CDR3 is made up of 16 amino acids. The germline CDR1 and CDR2 sequences are LNHDA and SQIVND (reference sequence). V lost 5 bases, J lost 0 bases, and 13 bases lay in between. The CDR3 DNA sequence: TGTGCCAGTAGTTTCCTGACAGGCACGAACACCGGGGAGCTGTTTTTT. It translates to CASSFLTGTNTGELFF.

The V gene is TRBV27, the J gene TRBJ1-2; D perhaps matches TRBD1 (6 bases). This CDR3 is built from 13 residues. With 3 bases removed from V and 5 bases from J, the gap between germline ends came to 10 bases. Germline CDR1 is MNHEY and CDR2 is SMNVEV (reference sequence). CDR3 bases: TGTGCCAGCAGTTTCCTAACAGGGTATGGCTACACCTTC. Translated: CASSFLTGYGYTF.

CDR3 in amino acids: CASSPAGEQYF. The CDR3 DNA sequence: TGTGCCAGCAGCCCAGCGGGCGAGCAGTACTTC. The chain has TRBV7-9 and TRBJ2-7, with D tentatively TRBD2 (6 bases). Per germline, CDR1 SEHNR and CDR2 FQNEAQ (reference sequence). V was cut by 5 bases and J by 6 bases, with 8 bases left in between. The CDR3 has 11 amino acids.

This chain links TRBV6-6 with TRBJ2-1; TRBD2 matches at 12 bases. This CDR3 contains 16 residues. The V gene end was trimmed by 6 bases and the J gene end by 7 bases; junction bases not matched to a gene: 10. CDR1 MNHNY and CDR2 SVGAGI come from the germline V gene (reference sequence). This chain's CDR3 is CASRTGLAGYRNEQFF. In DNA form, the CDR3 reads TGTGCCAGCAGGACCGGACTAGCGGGATATAGAAATGAGCAGTTCTTC.

The chain employs TRBV11-2 and TRBJ2-1, with 7 bases matching TRBD2. CDR1 and CDR2 (germline): SGHAT, FQNNGV. V was clipped by 4 bases and J by 7 bases; unmatched bases: 4. The CDR3 runs to 13 residues. This CDR3 is CASSSTLANEQFF. The CDR3 DNA reads TGTGCCAGCAGCTCCACACTAGCGAATGAGCAGTTCTTC.

This chain joins TRBV7-8 and TRBJ2-7; TRBD1 matches 12 bases. V lost 6 bases, J lost 6 bases, and 9 bases stayed unmatched. The CDR3 has 15 residues. The germline CDR1 and CDR2 sequences are SGHVS and FQNEAQ. Written as DNA, the CDR3 is TGTGCCAGCAGGCGAACCGGGACAGGGGGCCTCGAGCAGTACTTC. It codes for CASRRTGTGGLEQYF.

This rearrangement joins TRBV5-6 to TRBJ2-1; possibly TRBD2 for D (5 bases). Trimming left V 5 bases short and J 8 bases short, with 11 bases between. The CDR3 loop spans 12 amino acids. Looked up from germline, CDR1 is SGHDT and CDR2 is YYEEEE. The CDR3 DNA reads TGTGCCAGCAGTGCTAGCCTAGATGAGCAGTTCTTC. It encodes CASSASLDEQFF.

CDR3 region: CASSAFLYNFNEQFF. The CDR3 DNA reads TGTGCCAGCAGTGCATTTTTGTACAATTTCAATGAGCAGTTCTTC. The rearrangement joins TRBV2 to TRBJ2-1; D gene uncertain. Germline loops: CDR1 SNHLY, CDR2 FYNNEI. Between the trimmed V and J ends, which lost 4 bases and 6 bases, there was a span of 16 bases. The CDR3 runs to 15 residues. The whole variable domain, remainder taken from reference TRBV2 and TRBJ2-1, is EPEVTQTPSHQVTQMGQEVILRCVPISNHLYFYWYRQILGQKVEFLVSFYNNEISEKSEIFDDQFSVERPDGSNFTLKIRSTKLEDSAMYFCASSAFLYNFNEQFFGPGTRLTVL.

The chain combines TRBV7-9 with TRBJ2-7; no reliable D call. V lost 5 bases and J lost 3, with 11 bases in between. This CDR3 is 13 amino acids long. Germline V CDR1 and CDR2: SEHNR, FQNEAQ (reference sequence). As DNA, the CDR3 is TGTGCCAGCAGCGCACCAGTCAGCTACGAGCAGTACTTC. Translating it yields CASSAPVSYEQYF.

In its sample, this clone was seen once. The rearrangement uses TRBV18 and TRBJ2-3; 10 bases are shared with TRBD1. Germline lookup yields CDR1 KGHSH and CDR2 LQKENI. V dropped 3 bases and J dropped 5; count of bases not matched to a gene: 8. The CDR3 runs 16 residues. The CDR3 loop is CASSPRARDRGDTQYF. DNA of the CDR3: TGTGCCAGCTCACCTAGGGCCCGGGACAGGGGAGATACGCAGTATTTT.

The CDR3 bases are TGTGCCAGCAGCTTAATGCTATTGGGCGGGAGTTCCTACGAGCAGTACTTC. Translated, it gives CASSLMLLGGSSYEQYF. J is TRBJ2-7 and V is TRBV7-9; 7 bases agree with TRBD2. V gave up 2 bases and J gave up 1 base; unmatched junction bases: 11. CDR3 size: 17 residues. Germline lookup yields CDR1 SEHNR and CDR2 FQNEAQ (reference sequence).

This rearrangement joins TRBV7-2 to TRBJ2-7, with D maybe TRBD2 (6 bases). CDR1 and CDR2 from the germline V gene are SGHTA and FQGNSA. CDR3 length: 15 residues. The ends were cut back, 1 base at V and 0 bases at J, with 10 bases in the middle. CDR3 DNA: TGTGCCAGCAGCTTAGTGATAGCGGCCTCCTACGAGCAGTACTTC. This gives the protein CASSLVIAASYEQYF.